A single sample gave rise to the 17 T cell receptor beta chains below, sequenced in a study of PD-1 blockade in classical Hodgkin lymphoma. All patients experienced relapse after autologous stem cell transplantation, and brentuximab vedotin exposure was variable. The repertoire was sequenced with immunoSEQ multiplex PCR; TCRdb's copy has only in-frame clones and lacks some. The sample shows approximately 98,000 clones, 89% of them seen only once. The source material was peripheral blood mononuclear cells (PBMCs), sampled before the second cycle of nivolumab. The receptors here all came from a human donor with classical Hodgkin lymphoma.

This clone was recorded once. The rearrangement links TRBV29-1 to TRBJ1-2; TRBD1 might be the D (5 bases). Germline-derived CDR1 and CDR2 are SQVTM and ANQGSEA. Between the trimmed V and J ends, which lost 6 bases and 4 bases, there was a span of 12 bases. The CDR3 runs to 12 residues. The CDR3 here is CSVRTSPYGYTF. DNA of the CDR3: TGCAGCGTACGGACAAGCCCCTATGGCTACACCTTC.

CDR3 amino acids: CASRMTSGSDRETQYF. The CDR3 DNA follows: TGTGCCAGTAGGATGACTAGCGGGAGTGATCGGGAGACCCAGTACTTC. V and J are TRBV19 and TRBJ2-5; TRBD2 agrees at 12 bases. Trimming at V came to 6 bases and at J to 5 bases, leaving 10 bases not matched to a gene. The CDR3 sequence is 16 residues long. Germline values: CDR1 LNHDA, CDR2 SQIVND (reference sequence).

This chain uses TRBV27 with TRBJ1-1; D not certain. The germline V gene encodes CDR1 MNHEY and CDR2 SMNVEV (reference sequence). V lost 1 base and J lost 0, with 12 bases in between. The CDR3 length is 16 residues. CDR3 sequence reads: CASSLWIGVLNTEAFF. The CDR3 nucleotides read TGTGCCAGCAGTTTATGGATTGGGGTCCTGAACACTGAAGCTTTCTTT.

In DNA, the CDR3 is TGTGCCAGCAGTCCACCGAGGACAGATTACTATGGCTACACCTTC. It specifies CASSPPRTDYYGYTF. The rearrangement uses TRBV6-6 and TRBJ1-2; possibly TRBD1 for D (6 bases). V lost 5 bases, J lost 3 bases, and 16 bases lay in between. The CDR3 runs 15 residues. Germline loops: CDR1 MNHNY, CDR2 SVGAGI (reference sequence).

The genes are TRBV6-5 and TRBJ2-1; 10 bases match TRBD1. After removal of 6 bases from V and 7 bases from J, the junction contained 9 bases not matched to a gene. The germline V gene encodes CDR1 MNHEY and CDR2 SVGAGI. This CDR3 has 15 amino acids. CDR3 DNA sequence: TGTGCCAGCAGCCCCGGGACAGGGGATTTGAATGAGCAGTTCTTC. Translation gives CASSPGTGDLNEQFF.

The CDR3 protein is CASSKINRGRRNEKLFF. The CDR3 DNA follows: TGTGCCAGCAGCAAAATAAATAGGGGACGTCGTAATGAAAAACTGTTTTTT. V is TRBV21-1 and J is TRBJ1-4. TRBV21-1 is recorded as a pseudogene. This CDR3 is built from 17 residues.

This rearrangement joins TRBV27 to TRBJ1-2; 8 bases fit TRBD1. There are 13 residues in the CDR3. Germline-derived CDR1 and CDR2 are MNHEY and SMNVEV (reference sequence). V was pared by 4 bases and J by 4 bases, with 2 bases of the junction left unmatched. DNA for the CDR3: TGTGCCAGCAGTTCTACAGGGGGCTATGGCTACACCTTC. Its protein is CASSSTGGYGYTF.

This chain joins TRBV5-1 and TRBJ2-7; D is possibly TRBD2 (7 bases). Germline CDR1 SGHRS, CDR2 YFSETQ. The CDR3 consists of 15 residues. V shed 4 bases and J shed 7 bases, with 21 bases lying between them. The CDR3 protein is CASSEQGGSYYEQYF. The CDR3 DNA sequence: TGCGCCAGCAGCGAACAGGGAGGGTCCTACTATGAGCAGTACTTC.

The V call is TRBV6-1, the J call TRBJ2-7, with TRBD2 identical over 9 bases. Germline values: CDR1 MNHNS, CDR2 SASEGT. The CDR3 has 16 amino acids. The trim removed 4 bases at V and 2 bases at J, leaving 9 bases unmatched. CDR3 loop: CASSGYPGLATYEQYF. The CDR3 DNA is TGTGCCAGCAGTGGGTATCCGGGACTAGCAACCTACGAGCAGTACTTC.

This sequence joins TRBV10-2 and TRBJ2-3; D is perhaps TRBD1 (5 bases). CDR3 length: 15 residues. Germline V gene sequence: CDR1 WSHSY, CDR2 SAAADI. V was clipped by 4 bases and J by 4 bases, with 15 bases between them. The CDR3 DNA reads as TGCGCCAGCAGTGGCAGGGTGTACTGGTCAGATACGCAGTATTTT. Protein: CASSGRVYWSDTQYF.

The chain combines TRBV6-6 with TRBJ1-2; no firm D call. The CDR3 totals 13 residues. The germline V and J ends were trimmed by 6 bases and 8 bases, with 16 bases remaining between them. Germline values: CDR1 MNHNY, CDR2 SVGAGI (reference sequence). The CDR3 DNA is TGTGCCAGCAGCCCCGGAAATCCCGGGGGCTACACCTTC. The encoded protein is CASSPGNPGGYTF.

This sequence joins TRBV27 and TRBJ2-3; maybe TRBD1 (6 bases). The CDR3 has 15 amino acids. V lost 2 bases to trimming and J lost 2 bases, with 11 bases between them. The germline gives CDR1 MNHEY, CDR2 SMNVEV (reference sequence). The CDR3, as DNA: TGTGCCAGCAGTTTACAGGGGACCCTCACAGATACGCAGTATTTT. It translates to CASSLQGTLTDTQYF.

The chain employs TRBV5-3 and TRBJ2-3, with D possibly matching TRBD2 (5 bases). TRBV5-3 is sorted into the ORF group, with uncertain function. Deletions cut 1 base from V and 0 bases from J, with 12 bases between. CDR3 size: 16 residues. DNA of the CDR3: TGTGCCAGAAGCTTGCCTAGCCATACTAGCACAGATACGCAGTATTTT. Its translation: CARSLPSHTSTDTQYF.

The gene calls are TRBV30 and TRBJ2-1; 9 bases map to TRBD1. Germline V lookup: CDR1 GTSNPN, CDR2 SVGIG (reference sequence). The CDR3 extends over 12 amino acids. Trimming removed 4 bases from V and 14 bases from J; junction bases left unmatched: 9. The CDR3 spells CAWNTGGRRKFF. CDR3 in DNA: TGTGCCTGGAATACAGGGGGCAGGAGGAAGTTCTTC.

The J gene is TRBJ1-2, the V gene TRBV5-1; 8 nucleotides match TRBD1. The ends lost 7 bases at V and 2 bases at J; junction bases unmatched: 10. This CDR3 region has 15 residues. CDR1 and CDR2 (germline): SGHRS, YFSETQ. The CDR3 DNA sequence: TGCGCCAGCCATGTGCCGGGACAGGAAAACTATGGCTACACCTTC. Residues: CASHVPGQENYGYTF.

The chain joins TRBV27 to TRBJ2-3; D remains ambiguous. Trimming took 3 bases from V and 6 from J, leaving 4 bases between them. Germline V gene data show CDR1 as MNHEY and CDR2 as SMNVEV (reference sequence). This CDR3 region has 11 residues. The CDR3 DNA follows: TGTGCCAGCAGTTTCGGGGATACGCAGTATTTT. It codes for CASSFGDTQYF.

The CDR3 DNA sequence: TGTGCCAGCAGCTTAGATCTGACTAGCGGAATCACAGATACGCAGTATTTT. The encoded protein is CASSLDLTSGITDTQYF. This chain connects TRBV7-2 to TRBJ2-3, with 9 nucleotides matching TRBD2. The ends lost 1 base at V and 2 bases at J; junction bases unmatched: 7. The CDR3 length is 17 residues. Germline V gene lookup returns CDR1 SGHTA and CDR2 FQGNSA.